This T cell receptor beta chain stems from a study of regulatory T cells in long-lasting Graves disease. iRepertoire HTBI primers and Arm-PCR of CDR3 regions built TCR beta libraries. TCRdb called the multiplex PCR reads again in MiXCR, with one record for every CDR3 protein. Here the sample spans about 660,000 distinct CDR3 sequences, around 30% being singletons. Per germline, CDR1 DFQATT and CDR2 SNEGSKA (reference sequence). This CDR3 is 13 amino acids long. Trimming pared 4 bases from V and 5 bases from J, leaving 14 bases between. This clonotype was observed a few times. Time point meaning: persistent/refractory GD, antithyroid drugs over 5 years with positive TRAb. PBMC RNA served as the TCR library source. The authors drew approximately 8.1 milliliters of peripheral blood into EDTA tubes.

V is TRBV20-1 and J is TRBJ1-1; D may be TRBD1 (5 bases). This TCR derives from a female donor with Graves disease. Material: peripheral blood mononuclear cells (PBMCs), obtained when the disease was refractory, from a patient treated with antithyroid drugs. The chain's CDR3 is CSATDRVWTEAFF. The CDR3 nucleotides are TGCAGTGCTACAGACAGAGTGTGGACTGAAGCTTTCTTT.